This record covers a single T cell receptor (beta chain). This same CDR3 is encoded by further DNA sequences in the sample. This entry belongs to a study of shared clonotypes between healthy human individuals. Losses at the gene ends were 6 bases for V and 5 bases for J; bases not matched to a gene: 5. The CDR3 is made up of 14 amino acids. Germline CDR1 is LGHNT and CDR2 is FRNRAP. Libraries were prepared by immunoSEQ multiplex PCR; TCRdb keeps only in-frame clonotypes and omits some of them. The data contain 950,000 to 1,300,000 clones, more than 65% of them singletons. The source of this sequence is a man aged 18 to 35 in good health. This chain links TRBV12-5 with TRBJ2-5; 11 bases are a match to TRBD2. Source material: memory CD4+ T cells sorted from blood. This sample's subset: CD45RA-negative fraction. The CDR3: CASGLAGGGETQYF. Written as DNA, the CDR3 is TGTGCTAGTGGCCTAGCGGGAGGTGGTGAGACCCAGTACTTC. The full variable domain, its missing parts supplied by reference TRBV12-5 and TRBJ2-5, is DARVTQTPRHKVTEMGQEVTMRCQPILGHNTVFWYRQTMMQGLELLAYFRNRAPLDDSGMPKDRFSAEMPDATLATLKIQPSEPRDSAVYFCASGLAGGGETQYFGPGTRLLVL.